Each of the 6 T cell receptor beta chains below was sequenced from the same sample in a study of T cell repertoires in cytomegalovirus infection. Their recognized antigens are unknown. Using its own MiXCR run on the reads, TCRdb lists one record per CDR3 protein. This sample has 680,000 or so distinct CDR3 sequences, with around a third found just once. The source was cultured PBMCs, collected from culture after CMV antigen stimulation. The receptors come from a human donor in good health (CMV status not recorded). Some clones in this sample may be carry-over from other donors' samples.

This chain joins TRBV7-2 and TRBJ2-1, with D maybe TRBD2 (5 bases). Trimming removed 3 bases at V and 9 bases at J, with 12 bases between. Germline V gives CDR1 SGHTA, CDR2 FQGNSA. The CDR3 totals 13 residues. The CDR3 is CASSFSGVREQFF. CDR3 nucleotide sequence: TGTGCCAGCAGCTTCTCCGGGGTGCGTGAGCAGTTCTTC. Full variable domain (missing parts from reference TRBV7-2 and TRBJ2-1): GAGVSQSPSNKVTEKGKDVELRCDPISGHTALYWYRQSLGQGLEFLIYFQGNSAPDKSGLPSDRFSAERTGGSVSTLTIQRTQQEDSAVYLCASSFSGVREQFFGPGTRLTVL.

The chain couples TRBV15 to TRBJ1-2; possible D gene TRBD1, 5 bases. Deletions cut 0 bases from V and 1 base from J, with 9 bases between. This CDR3 is built from 15 residues. CDR1 and CDR2 from the germline V gene are LNHNV and YYDKDF (reference sequence). CDR3 sequence (DNA): TGTGCCACCAGCAGAGACGAGGGGTTTAACTATGGCTACACCTTC. This gives the protein CATSRDEGFNYGYTF.

The chain combines TRBV7-2 with TRBJ2-1; 10 bases match TRBD1. CDR3 length: 17 amino acids. Germline V lookup: CDR1 SGHTA, CDR2 FQGNSA. Trimming took 5 bases from V and 4 from J; bases not matched to a gene: 11. The CDR3 bases are TGTGCCAGCAGCACGCTTCCGGGACAGGGGTATTACAATGAGCAGTTCTTC. Its protein is CASSTLPGQGYYNEQFF.

On this clonotype itself: At one end, the junction sequence differs from germline, possibly due to a read error. V and J are TRBV12-3 or TRBV12-4 and TRBJ1-5; weak D call: TRBD1 (5 bases). The CDR3 runs 15 residues. The CDR3 loop reads CASSLGTATNQPQPF. The CDR3 DNA follows: TGTGCCAGCAGTCTGGGGACTGCGACCAATCAGCCCCAGCCTTTT.

J is TRBJ2-3 and V is TRBV29-1; the D is unclear. CDR3 length: 14 residues. The V gene's germline CDR1 is SQVTM and CDR2 ANQGSEA. The V end was cut by 4 bases, the J end by 0 bases, with 11 bases between. The CDR3 spells CSVGPFSSTDTQYF. The CDR3 nucleotides are TGCAGCGTTGGCCCCTTCAGCAGCACAGATACGCAGTATTTT.

This clonotype was seen only a few times. The V gene is TRBV9, the J gene TRBJ2-3; TRBD2 aligns across 8 bases. V trimming: 4 bases; J trimming: 3 bases; junction bases outside the gene matches: 4. Germline CDR1 SGDLS, CDR2 YYNGEE. The CDR3 is 14 amino acids. This CDR3 is CASSLGLVTDTQYF. The CDR3 nucleotides are TGTGCCAGCAGCCTGGGACTAGTTACAGATACGCAGTATTTT.